This T cell receptor (beta chain) stems from a study of blood T cell repertoires in COVID-19. Study details: The United States, Italy and Spain provided the acute and convalescent COVID-19 samples. PBMCs, B-cell-depleted T cells, or T cells were the source of the cDNA or gDNA that made up the material.

Sequenced by immunoSEQ multiplex PCR; TCRdb stores in-frame clones only, minus some. The sample lists about 210,000 clones, 75% to 85% occurring once. The CDR3 has 14 residues. Germline CDR1 is KGHDR and CDR2 is SFDVKD. Trimming took 0 bases from V and 5 from J, leaving 9 bases between them. The Seattle site enrolled patients during active infection and followed them longitudinally. Material for sequencing was peripheral blood. The V and J genes are TRBV24-1 and TRBJ1-2; D call uncertain. The sequence was collected from a woman in her seventies with COVID-19, enrolled during active disease. The CDR3 DNA reads TGTGCCACCAGTGATTTGACGCGGGATTATGGCTACACCTTC. Translation gives CATSDLTRDYGYTF.